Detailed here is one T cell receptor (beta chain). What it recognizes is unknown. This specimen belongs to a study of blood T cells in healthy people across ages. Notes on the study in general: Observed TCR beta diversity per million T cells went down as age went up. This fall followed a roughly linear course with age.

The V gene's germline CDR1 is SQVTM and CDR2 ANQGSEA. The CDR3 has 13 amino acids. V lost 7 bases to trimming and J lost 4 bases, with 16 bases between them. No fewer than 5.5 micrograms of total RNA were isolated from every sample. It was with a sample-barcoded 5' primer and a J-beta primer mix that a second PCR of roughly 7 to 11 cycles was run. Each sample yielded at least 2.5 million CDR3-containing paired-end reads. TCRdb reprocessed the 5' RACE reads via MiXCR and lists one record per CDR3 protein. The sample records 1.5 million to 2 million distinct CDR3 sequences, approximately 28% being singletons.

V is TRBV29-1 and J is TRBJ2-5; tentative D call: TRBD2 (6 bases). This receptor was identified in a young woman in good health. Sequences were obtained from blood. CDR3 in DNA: TGCAGCGCCCGGCGGCAGGGAGGAGAGACCCAGTACTTC. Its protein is CSARRQGGETQYF.